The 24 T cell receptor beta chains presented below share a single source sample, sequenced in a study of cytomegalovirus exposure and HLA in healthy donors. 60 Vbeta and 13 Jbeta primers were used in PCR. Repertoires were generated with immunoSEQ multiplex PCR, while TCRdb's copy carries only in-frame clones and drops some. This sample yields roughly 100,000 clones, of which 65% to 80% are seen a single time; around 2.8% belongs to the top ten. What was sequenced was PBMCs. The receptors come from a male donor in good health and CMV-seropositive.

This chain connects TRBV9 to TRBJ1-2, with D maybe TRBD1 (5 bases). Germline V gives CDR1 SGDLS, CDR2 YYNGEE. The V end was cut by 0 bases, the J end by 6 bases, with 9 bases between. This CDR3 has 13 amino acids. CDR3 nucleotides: TGTGCCAGCAGCGTAGATGAAGGGGATGGCTACACCTTC. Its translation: CASSVDEGDGYTF.

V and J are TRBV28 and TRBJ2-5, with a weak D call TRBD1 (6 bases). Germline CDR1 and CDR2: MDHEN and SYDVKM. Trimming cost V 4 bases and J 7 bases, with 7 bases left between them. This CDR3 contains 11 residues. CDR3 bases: TGTGCCAGCAGTTCACAGGGGACCCAGTACTTC. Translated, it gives CASSSQGTQYF.

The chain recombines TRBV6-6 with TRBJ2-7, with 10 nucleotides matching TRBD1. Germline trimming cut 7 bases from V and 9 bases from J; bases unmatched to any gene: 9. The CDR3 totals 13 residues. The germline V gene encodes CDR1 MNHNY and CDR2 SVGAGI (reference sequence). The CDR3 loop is CASTYGDRGLQYF. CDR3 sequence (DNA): TGTGCCAGCACCTATGGGGACAGGGGATTGCAGTACTTC.

The CDR3 spells CASSQEVTVGEQYF. The DNA of the CDR3 is TGCGCCAGCAGCCAAGAGGTGACAGTGGGCGAGCAGTACTTC. The V call is TRBV4-3, the J call TRBJ2-7; D may be TRBD1 (5 bases). V lost 0 bases and J 6 bases, leaving 12 bases between the germline ends. The germline CDR1 and CDR2 sequences are LGHNA and YSLEER. The CDR3 has 14 amino acids.

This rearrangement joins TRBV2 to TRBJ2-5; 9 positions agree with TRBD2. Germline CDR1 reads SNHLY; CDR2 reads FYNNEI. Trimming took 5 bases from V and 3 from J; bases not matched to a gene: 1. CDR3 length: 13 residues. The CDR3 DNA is TGTGCCAGCAGTTGGACTAGCGAAGAGACCCAGTACTTC. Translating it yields CASSWTSEETQYF.

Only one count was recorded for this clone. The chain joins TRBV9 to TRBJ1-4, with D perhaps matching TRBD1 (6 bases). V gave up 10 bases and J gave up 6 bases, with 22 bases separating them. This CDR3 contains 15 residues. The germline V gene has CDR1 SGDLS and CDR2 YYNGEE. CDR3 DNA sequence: TGTGCCTCGAGTGCTGGGACAAGAAGGGATGAAAAACTGTTTTTT. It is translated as CASSAGTRRDEKLFF.

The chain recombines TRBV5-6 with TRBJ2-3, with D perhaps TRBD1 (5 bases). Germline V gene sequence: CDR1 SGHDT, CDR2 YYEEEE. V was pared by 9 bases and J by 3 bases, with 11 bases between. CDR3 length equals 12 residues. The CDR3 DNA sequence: TGTGCCACAGGGATTACAACAGATACGCAGTATTTT. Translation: CATGITTDTQYF.

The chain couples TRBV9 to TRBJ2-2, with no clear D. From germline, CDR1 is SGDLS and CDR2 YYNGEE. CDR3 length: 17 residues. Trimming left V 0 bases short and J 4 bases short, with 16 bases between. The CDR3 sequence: CASSVEFVGYTTGELFF. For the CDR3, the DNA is TGTGCCAGCAGCGTAGAGTTTGTGGGCTATACCACCGGGGAGCTGTTTTTT.

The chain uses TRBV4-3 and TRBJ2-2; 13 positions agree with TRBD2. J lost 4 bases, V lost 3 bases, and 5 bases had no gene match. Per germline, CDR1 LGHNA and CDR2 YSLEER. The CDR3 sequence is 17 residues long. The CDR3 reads CASSQETSGRATGELFF. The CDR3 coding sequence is TGCGCCAGCAGCCAGGAAACTAGCGGGAGGGCCACCGGGGAGCTGTTTTTT.

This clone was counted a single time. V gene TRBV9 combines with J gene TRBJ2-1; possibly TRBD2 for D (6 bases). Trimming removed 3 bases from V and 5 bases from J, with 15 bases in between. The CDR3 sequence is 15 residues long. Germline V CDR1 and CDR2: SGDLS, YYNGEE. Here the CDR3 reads CASSATLGLHNEQFF. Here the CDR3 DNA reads TGTGCCAGCAGCGCCACACTGGGACTGCACAATGAGCAGTTCTTC.

CDR3 nucleotide sequence: TGTGCCAGCAGTGATAAGGGACAGAACACCGGGGAGCTGTTTTTT. Protein sequence: CASSDKGQNTGELFF. The chain joins TRBV25-1 to TRBJ2-2; D perhaps matches TRBD1 (6 bases). Germline V gives CDR1 MGHDK, CDR2 SYGVNS. V was clipped by 3 bases and J by 1 base, with 9 bases between them. The CDR3 consists of 15 residues.

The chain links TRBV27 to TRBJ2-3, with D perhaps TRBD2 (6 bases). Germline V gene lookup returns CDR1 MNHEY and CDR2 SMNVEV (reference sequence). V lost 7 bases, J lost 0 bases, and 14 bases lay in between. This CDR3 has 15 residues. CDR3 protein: CASIRHGGSTDTQYF. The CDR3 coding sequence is TGTGCCAGCATCCGCCACGGAGGGAGCACAGATACGCAGTATTTT.

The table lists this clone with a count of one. In nucleotides, the CDR3 is TGTGCCAGCAACCGGGGGACTAGCGTCGGGAATGAGCAGTTCTTC. It specifies CASNRGTSVGNEQFF. V usage is TRBV9 and J usage is TRBJ2-1, with 10 nucleotides matching TRBD2. Germline V lookup: CDR1 SGDLS, CDR2 YYNGEE. CDR3 length: 15 amino acids. The V gene end was trimmed by 6 bases and the J gene end by 7 bases; junction bases not matched to a gene: 10.

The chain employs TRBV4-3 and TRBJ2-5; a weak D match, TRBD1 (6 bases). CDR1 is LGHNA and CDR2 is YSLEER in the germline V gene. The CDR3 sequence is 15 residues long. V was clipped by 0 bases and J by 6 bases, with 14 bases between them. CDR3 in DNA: TGCGCCAGCAGCCAAGAATACAGGGCTTATCAGACCCAGTACTTC. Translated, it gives CASSQEYRAYQTQYF.

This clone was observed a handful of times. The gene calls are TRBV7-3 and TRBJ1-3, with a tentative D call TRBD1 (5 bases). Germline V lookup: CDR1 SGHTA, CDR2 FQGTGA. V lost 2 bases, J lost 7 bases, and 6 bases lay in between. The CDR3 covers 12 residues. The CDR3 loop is CASSLSGNTIYF. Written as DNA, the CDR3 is TGTGCCAGCAGCTTATCAGGGAACACCATATATTTT.

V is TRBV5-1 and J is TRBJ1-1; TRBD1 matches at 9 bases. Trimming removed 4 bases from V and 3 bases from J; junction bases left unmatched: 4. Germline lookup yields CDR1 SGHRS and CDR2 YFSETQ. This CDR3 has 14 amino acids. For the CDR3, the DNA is TGCGCCAGCAGCCCACAGGGGGCCGACACTGAAGCTTTCTTT. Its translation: CASSPQGADTEAFF.

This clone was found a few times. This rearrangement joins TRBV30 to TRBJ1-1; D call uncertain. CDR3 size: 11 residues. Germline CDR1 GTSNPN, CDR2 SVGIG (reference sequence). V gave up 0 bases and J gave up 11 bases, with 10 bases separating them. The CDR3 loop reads CAWSVLEDAFF. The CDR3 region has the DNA TGTGCCTGGAGTGTACTTGAAGATGCTTTCTTT.

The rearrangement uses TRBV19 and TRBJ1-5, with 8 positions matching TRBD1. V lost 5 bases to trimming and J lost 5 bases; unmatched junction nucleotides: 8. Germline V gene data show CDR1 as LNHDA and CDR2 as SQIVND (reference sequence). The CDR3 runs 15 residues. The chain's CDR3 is CASSHSRGRDQPQHF. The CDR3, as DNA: TGTGCCAGTAGTCACTCCAGGGGGCGCGATCAGCCCCAGCATTTT. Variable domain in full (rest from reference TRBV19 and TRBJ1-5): DGGITQSPKYLFRKEGQNVTLSCEQNLNHDAMYWYRQDPGQGLRLIYYSQIVNDFQKGDIAEGYSVSREKKESFPLTVTSAQKNPTAFYLCASSHSRGRDQPQHFGDGTRLSIL.

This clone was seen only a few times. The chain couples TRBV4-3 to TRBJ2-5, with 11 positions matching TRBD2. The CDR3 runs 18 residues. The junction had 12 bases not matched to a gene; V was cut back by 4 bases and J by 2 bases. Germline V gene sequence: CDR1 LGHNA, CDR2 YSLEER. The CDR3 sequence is CASSPSPLAGGPQETQYF. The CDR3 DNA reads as TGCGCCAGCAGCCCATCCCCCCTAGCGGGGGGCCCTCAAGAGACCCAGTACTTC.

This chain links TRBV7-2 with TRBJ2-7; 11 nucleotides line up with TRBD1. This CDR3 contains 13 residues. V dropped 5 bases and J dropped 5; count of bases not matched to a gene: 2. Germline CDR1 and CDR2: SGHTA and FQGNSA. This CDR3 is CASSGQGAHEQYF. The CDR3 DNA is TGTGCCAGCAGCGGACAGGGGGCCCACGAGCAGTACTTC. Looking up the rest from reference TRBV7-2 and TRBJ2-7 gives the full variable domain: GAGVSQSPSNKVTEKGKDVELRCDPISGHTALYWYRQSLGQGLEFLIYFQGNSAPDKSGLPSDRFSAERTGGSVSTLTIQRTQQEDSAVYLCASSGQGAHEQYFGPGTRLTVT.

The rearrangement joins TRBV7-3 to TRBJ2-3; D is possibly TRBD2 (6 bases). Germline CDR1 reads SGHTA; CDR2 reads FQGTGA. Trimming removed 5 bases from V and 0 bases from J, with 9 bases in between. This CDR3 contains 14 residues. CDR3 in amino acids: CASSPGLSTDTQYF. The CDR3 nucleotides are TGTGCCAGCAGCCCGGGACTCAGCACAGATACGCAGTATTTT.

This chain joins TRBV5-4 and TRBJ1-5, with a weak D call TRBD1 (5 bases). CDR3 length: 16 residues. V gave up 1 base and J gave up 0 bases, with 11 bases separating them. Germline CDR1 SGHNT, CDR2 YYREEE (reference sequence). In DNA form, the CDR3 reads TGTGCCAGCAGCTTGTTTCCGGGGGTTAGCAATCAGCCCCAGCATTTT. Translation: CASSLFPGVSNQPQHF.

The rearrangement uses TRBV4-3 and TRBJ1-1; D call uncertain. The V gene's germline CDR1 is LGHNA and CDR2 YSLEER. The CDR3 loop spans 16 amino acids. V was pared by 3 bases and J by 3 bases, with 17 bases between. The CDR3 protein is CASSQSRALGYTEAFF. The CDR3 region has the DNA TGCGCCAGCAGCCAGTCGCGGGCATTAGGTTACACTGAAGCTTTCTTT.

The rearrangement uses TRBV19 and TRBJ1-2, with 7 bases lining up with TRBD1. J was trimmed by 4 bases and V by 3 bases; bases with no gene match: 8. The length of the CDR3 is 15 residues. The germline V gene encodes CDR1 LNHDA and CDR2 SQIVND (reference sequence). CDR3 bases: TGTGCCAGTAGTATTTCGGACAGGAGGAGCTATGGCTACACCTTC. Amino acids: CASSISDRRSYGYTF.